A selection of T cell receptor beta chains follows, all from one sample in a study of shared clonotypes between healthy human individuals. The method was immunoSEQ multiplex PCR; TCRdb's version includes in-frame clones alone and lacks a portion of them. Of roughly 500,000 clones in the sample, 60% to 85% were seen once. The source material was PBMCs. These receptors came from a woman between 40 and 50 years old in good health. Some clones in this sample may be carry-over from other donors' samples. Both conserved end residues are part of each CDR3. Each record gives: V gene, J gene, clone size, D gene, CDR3 DNA, CDR3 protein. A D gene is named only where the DNA matches it firmly. Clone size is stated in some rows and not others, as once, few, many or a class when expanded.

>TRBV28|TRBJ1-5|NA|NA
TGTGCCAGCAGCTACACCAGAACTAAGCATTTT
CASSYTRTKHF
>TRBV7-2|TRBJ2-7|once|NA
TGTGCCAGCAGCTTATTCGGCGAGCAGTACTTC
CASSLFGEQYF
>TRBV10-3|TRBJ1-5|NA|NA
TGTGCCATCAGTGAGTCACCCCTGGCAGGGGCAGGGAATCAGCCCCAGCATTTT
CAISESPLAGAGNQPQHF
>TRBV28|TRBJ2-1|NA|NA
TGTGCCAGCAGTTTAAGTTGGACATCTCACAATGAGCAGTTCTTC
CASSLSWTSHNEQFF
>TRBV7-2|TRBJ2-5|NA|NA
TGTGCCAGCAGCCTCCGCCGACAGACAGCTCCGACCCAGTACTTC
CASSLRRQTAPTQYF
>TRBV5-1|TRBJ2-3|NA|NA
TGCGCCAGCAGCTTACAACGTCAGGATACGCAGTATTTT
CASSLQRQDTQYF
>TRBV2|TRBJ2-5|NA|NA
TGTGCCAGCAACCCCGGGGCCATAAGCTACCAAGAGACCCAGTACTTC
CASNPGAISYQETQYF
>TRBV30|TRBJ2-3|NA|NA
TGTGCCTGGGGCCGAATAAGGGGCACAGATACGCAGTATTTT
CAWGRIRGTDTQYF
>TRBV6-1|TRBJ2-2|NA|TRBD1
TGTGCCAGCAGTGTGGGACAGGGCAGACTAACCAACACCGGGGAGCTGTTTTTT
CASSVGQGRLTNTGELFF
>TRBV7-2|TRBJ1-5|NA|NA
TGTGCCAGCAGTGGGAGGGCTGGGCAGCCCCAGCATTTT
CASSGRAGQPQHF
>TRBV27|TRBJ1-6|NA|NA
TGTGCCAGCAGTAACAGGGTTAATTCACCCCTCCACTTT
CASSNRVNSPLHF
>TRBV29-1|TRBJ2-1|few|TRBD2
TGCAGCGTAGCAACAGGGGCGGGAGGGTCCTACAATGAGCAGTTCTTC
CSVATGAGGSYNEQFF
>TRBV7-2|TRBJ1-3|NA|NA
TGTGCCAGCACCCGCTCTGGAAACACCATATATTTT
CASTRSGNTIYF
>TRBV9|TRBJ2-1|NA|NA
TGTGCCAGCAGCGACACTAGCTCGGATGAGCAGTTCTTC
CASSDTSSDEQFF
>TRBV25-1|TRBJ2-7|NA|NA
TGTGCCAGCAGTGATGGGGGAGGCGGGGCCCCCTACGAGCAGTACTTC
CASSDGGGGAPYEQYF
>TRBV28|TRBJ2-7|NA|TRBD2
TGTGCCACCTATAGCGGGAGTTATGACGAGCAGTACTTC
CATYSGSYDEQYF
>TRBV10-2|TRBJ2-1|NA|TRBD2
TGCGCCAGCAGACGGGAGGGCCCTAACAATGAGCAGTTCTTC
CASRREGPNNEQFF
>TRBV27|TRBJ2-3|NA|NA
TGTGCCACCATCCAGTGGGGTACTAGCACAGATACGCAGTATTTT
CATIQWGTSTDTQYF
>TRBV7-8|TRBJ1-2|NA|TRBD1
TGTGCCAGCAGCTTGGCAGGGGGAGGTGGCTACACCTTC
CASSLAGGGGYTF
>TRBV6-6|TRBJ2-3|NA|NA
TGTGCCAGCAGTTACTCGGAGGGCGGCACAGATACGCAGTATTTT
CASSYSEGGTDTQYF
>TRBV7-9|TRBJ1-1|NA|NA
TGTGCCAGCAGCTGGCCATGGGGGGCTGAAGCTTTCTTT
CASSWPWGAEAFF
>TRBV27|TRBJ1-6|NA|NA
TGTGCCAGCAGTTTTCGGGGTAATAATTCACCCCTCCACTTT
CASSFRGNNSPLHF